This TCR beta chain came from a study of CD8+CD57+ T cells in acquired aplastic anemia (dated by TCRdb to the late 2010s). Looking at the study overall: Extracted DNA from sorted CD4+ and CD8+ cells averaged approximately 3.4 ug, ranging from about 0.18 to 27.4 ug. CD8+CD57+ expansion was defined as frequency above the mean frequency observed in healthy subjects.

Profiling of TCR beta VDJ combinations and CDR3 sequences used genomic DNA as the template. An Illumina HiSeq 2000 was the platform used for TCR repertoire sequencing. As for how the authors treated the data: Repertoires were assessed using TRBV/TRBJ rearrangement plots, CDR3 size and DJ length profiles, and Simpson's diversity index. The most abundant DNA sequence in the deep sequencing data was defined as the immunodominant clone. CDR3 amino acid sequences were checked for sharing between subjects and were compared against published repertoires and the VDJdb database. TCRdb itself trimmed the public reads at Q25 with fastp, ran MiXCR and retained productive beta chains. Identical CDR3 proteins give one entry, which carries the most common genes and DNA. The V and J calls here are based on TCRdb, not the publication. The sample table lists approximately 150,000 distinct CDR3 sequences, less than 60% of them with a count of one. Jointly, the top ten make up 3.2% of the sample.

The patients picked for sequencing were ones in whom flow cytometry had shown an expansion of CD8+CD57+ cells. Severe acquired aplastic anemia was diagnosed in all patients according to International Study of Aplastic Anemia and Agranulocytosis and Camitta criteria. No patient had received any therapy when blood was sampled. TCR repertoires of sorted CD4+ and CD8+ blood T cells from severe aplastic anemia patients and healthy subjects were deep-sequenced in the study. Patients were enrolled under clinicaltrials.gov protocols 00001620, 01623167, 00001397, 00071045, 00081523 and 00961064 in the USA. Ficoll-Paque density gradient centrifugation was used to isolate peripheral blood mononuclear cells. Before DNA was extracted, CD4+ and CD8+ T cells were sorted using either FACS or magnetic beads. Of note for this clonotype: Which antigen it targets is not known. No much larger clone is present one base from it, and per-base qualities are unavailable.

The germline V gene specifies ENHRY as CDR1 and SYGVKD as CDR2. The CDR3 has 14 amino acids, counting the end cysteine and phenylalanine. CDR3 DNA is the only sequence kept; it has 42 bases, read in frame from the first base. V is clipped by 10 bases and J by 5 bases, and the sequence between their germline boundaries is 15 bases long. Overall study results and their limits: No significant difference in CD8+ Simpson's diversity was found between patients and healthy controls (P=0.060). Roughly 31 CD8+ CDR3 sequences were shared between patients and controls but appeared highly expressed in patients and within their immunodominant clones.

The receptor's source is a human donor with aplastic anemia. Sequencing was performed on sorted CD4+, CD8+, or CD8+CD57+ T cells (not recorded which) from PBMCs. The V gene is TRBV10-3 and the J gene is TRBJ1-6; a tentative D call is TRBD1 (5 bases match). The encoded CDR3 is CATQGRVDNSPLHF. The nucleotide sequence is given as TGTGCCACCCAGGGTAGAGTCGATAATTCACCCCTCCACTTT.